The next 30 T cell receptor beta chains were all read from a single sample in a study of OX40 agonist ivuxolimab in advanced cancers. The table came from immunoSEQ multiplex PCR; TCRdb's copy has only in-frame clones and leaves some out. The sample lists under 100,000 clones; 70% to 90% were seen once. Sequenced here: CD4+ or CD8+ T cells sorted from blood, sampled in a trial of the OX40 agonist ivuxolimab. These receptors were taken from an adult with an advanced solid tumor such as melanoma, head and neck, liver or kidney cancer.

The chain is built from TRBV6-6 and TRBJ1-4, with TRBD1 identical over 7 bases. V was clipped by 7 bases and J by 7 bases; unmatched bases: 12. CDR1 is MNHNY and CDR2 is SVGAGI in the germline V gene (reference sequence). The CDR3 runs 15 residues. Here the CDR3 DNA reads TGTGCCAGCACCGGAAAGGGGGCGCGGGGTGAAAAACTGTTTTTT. Translation gives CASTGKGARGEKLFF.

The chain combines TRBV15 with TRBJ1-4; TRBD1 is a possible D gene (5 bases). CDR3 length: 14 amino acids. Germline CDR1 and CDR2: LNHNV and YYDKDF (reference sequence). V lost 1 base and J lost 8, with 11 bases in between. The CDR3 loop reads CATSRGSGGEKLFF. As DNA, the CDR3 is TGTGCCACCAGCAGAGGGTCCGGGGGGGAAAAACTGTTTTTT. Looking up the rest from reference TRBV15 and TRBJ1-4 gives the full variable domain: DAMVIQNPRYQVTQFGKPVTLSCSQTLNHNVMYWYQQKSSQAPKLLFHYYDKDFNNEADTPDNFQSRRPNTSFCFLDIRSPGLGDTAMYLCATSRGSGGEKLFFGSGTQLSVL.

This clone has more than one count but fewer than ten. The V gene is TRBV4-3, the J gene TRBJ2-6; unclear D gene. V lost 0 bases and J lost 0, with 3 bases in between. Germline V gene sequence: CDR1 LGHNA, CDR2 YSLEER. CDR3 size: 15 residues. CDR3 protein: CASSQDSSGANVLTF. The CDR3 bases are TGCGCCAGCAGCCAAGACAGCTCTGGGGCCAACGTCCTGACTTTC.

This chain joins TRBV18 and TRBJ2-1, with TRBD2 matching over 11 bases. Trimming cost V 1 base and J 7 bases; bases outside gene matches: 3. The CDR3 length is 15 residues. Germline values: CDR1 KGHSH, CDR2 LQKENI. CDR3 nucleotides: TGTGCCAGCTCACCACTAGCGGGGGGGTATAATGAGCAGTTCTTC. As protein: CASSPLAGGYNEQFF.

The chain joins TRBV27 to TRBJ2-7; D possibly matches TRBD1 or TRBD2 (6 bases each). Trimming cost V 1 base and J 7 bases, with 17 bases left between them. Germline-derived CDR1 and CDR2 are MNHEY and SMNVEV (reference sequence). The CDR3 loop spans 15 amino acids. The CDR3 here is CASSLLGHGTQEQYF. As DNA, the CDR3 is TGTGCCAGCAGTTTATTGGGACACGGGACTCAGGAGCAGTACTTC.

The genes are TRBV5-4 and TRBJ2-4, with TRBD2 matching over 7 bases. Germline CDR1 is SGHNT and CDR2 is YYREEE (reference sequence). This CDR3 contains 14 residues. The V gene end was trimmed by 7 bases and the J gene end by 3 bases; junction bases not matched to a gene: 7. The CDR3 spells CASSVGGNKNIQYF. In nucleotides, the CDR3 is TGTGCCAGCTCCGTGGGAGGGAACAAAAACATTCAGTACTTC.

The rearrangement links TRBV19 to TRBJ2-1, with D maybe TRBD2 (6 bases). The CDR3 contains 13 residues. CDR1 is LNHDA, CDR2 SQIVND, per germline (reference sequence). V lost 6 bases, J lost 8 bases, and 14 bases lay in between. CDR3 in DNA: TGTGCCAGTAGGCAGCGGGCCGCGGATGAGCAGTTCTTC. Residues: CASRQRAADEQFF.

The CDR3 protein is CASSRIGTGVYNEQFF. In nucleotides, the CDR3 is TGTGCCAGTAGTCGTATCGGGACAGGAGTCTACAATGAGCAGTTCTTC. This sequence joins TRBV19 and TRBJ2-1; the match to TRBD1 covers 8 bases. The junction had 9 bases not matched to a gene; V was cut back by 5 bases and J by 3 bases. The CDR3 is made up of 16 amino acids. Germline CDR1 LNHDA, CDR2 SQIVND (reference sequence).

This clone has only one observation. This rearrangement joins TRBV5-4 to TRBJ2-7; the match to TRBD1 covers 7 bases. With V trimmed by 4 bases and J by 0 bases, 1 base remained unmatched. CDR3 size: 13 residues. Germline V gives CDR1 SGHNT, CDR2 YYREEE (reference sequence). CDR3 loop: CASSGTDSYEQYF. CDR3 nucleotide sequence: TGTGCCAGCAGCGGGACAGACTCCTACGAGCAGTACTTC. Complete variable domain (other parts from reference TRBV5-4 and TRBJ2-7): ETGVTQSPTHLIKTRGQQVTLRCSSQSGHNTVSWYQQALGQGPQFIFQYYREEENGRGNFPPRFSGLQFPNYSSELNVNALELDDSALYLCASSGTDSYEQYFGPGTRLTVT.

The chain carries TRBV18 and TRBJ2-3; the match to TRBD2 covers 8 bases. V dropped 6 bases and J dropped 0; count of bases not matched to a gene: 2. The CDR3 extends over 14 amino acids. CDR1 and CDR2 from the germline V gene are KGHSH and LQKENI. The CDR3 bases are TGTGCCAGCTCTGGACTAGCTAGCACAGATACGCAGTATTTT. It is translated as CASSGLASTDTQYF.

J is TRBJ2-7 and V is TRBV18, with TRBD2 as a possible D gene (6 bases). Germline V gene data show CDR1 as KGHSH and CDR2 as LQKENI. CDR3 size: 13 residues. V lost 3 bases, J lost 3 bases, and 9 bases lay in between. CDR3 in DNA: TGTGCCAGCTCACCGGGGACTCACTACGAGCAGTACTTC. Translated: CASSPGTHYEQYF. Looking up the rest from reference TRBV18 and TRBJ2-7 gives the full variable domain: NAGVMQNPRHLVRRRGQEARLRCSPMKGHSHVYWYRQLPEEGLKFMVYLQKENIIDESGMPKERFSAEFPKEGPSILRIQQVVRGDSAAYFCASSPGTHYEQYFGPGTRLTVT.

The gene calls are TRBV5-1 and TRBJ1-3; perhaps TRBD1 as D (6 bases). V was cut by 5 bases and J by 4 bases, with 16 bases left in between. CDR3 length equals 15 residues. CDR1 is SGHRS and CDR2 is YFSETQ in the germline V gene. The CDR3 sequence is CASSLAGATGNTIYF. CDR3 sequence (DNA): TGCGCCAGCAGTCTGGCGGGGGCGACCGGAAACACCATATATTTT.

The chain carries TRBV2 and TRBJ2-3; 12 bases are a match to TRBD2. Per the germline V gene, CDR1 is SNHLY and CDR2 is FYNNEI. The CDR3 is 16 residues long. After removal of 6 bases from V and 1 base from J, the junction contained 5 bases not matched to a gene. This chain's CDR3 is CASRASGRAGTDTQYF. For the CDR3, the DNA is TGTGCCAGCAGGGCTAGCGGGAGGGCCGGCACAGATACGCAGTATTTT.

The rearrangement links TRBV2 to TRBJ1-1, with D unresolved. There are 13 residues in the CDR3. V was clipped by 4 bases and J by 1 base, with 7 bases between them. CDR1 and CDR2 from the germline V gene are SNHLY and FYNNEI. CDR3 sequence: CASSVLENTEAFF. The CDR3 nucleotides read TGTGCCAGCAGTGTACTGGAGAACACTGAAGCTTTCTTT.

The chain couples TRBV5-1 to TRBJ1-2; 11 bases match TRBD1. The CDR3 length is 17 residues. Germline CDR1 SGHRS, CDR2 YFSETQ. The ends lost 4 bases at V and 0 bases at J; junction bases unmatched: 8. Here the CDR3 reads CASSPGQGASSNYGYTF. In DNA form, the CDR3 reads TGCGCCAGCAGCCCTGGACAGGGGGCCTCTTCTAACTATGGCTACACCTTC. Based on the CDR3 plus reference TRBV5-1 and TRBJ1-2, the full variable domain is KAGVTQTPRYLIKTRGQQVTLSCSPISGHRSVSWYQQTPGQGLQFLFEYFSETQRNKGNFPGRFSGRQFSNSRSEMNVSTLELGDSALYLCASSPGQGASSNYGYTFGSGTRLTVV.

Here the CDR3 reads CASSPGDSTYEQYF. The CDR3 nucleotides are TGCGCCAGCAGCCCGGGGGACAGTACCTACGAGCAGTACTTC. The V gene is TRBV5-1, the J gene TRBJ2-7; the D gene is possibly TRBD1 (7 bases). The V end lost 4 bases, the J end lost 2 bases, and 13 bases lay between the germline ends. In germline, CDR1 is SGHRS, CDR2 YFSETQ. This CDR3 has 14 amino acids.

The CDR3 region has the DNA TGTGCCAGCAGTCCTTCCACAGGGCGGGGGACTGAAGCTTTCTTT. It encodes CASSPSTGRGTEAFF. This chain connects TRBV2 to TRBJ1-1; possible D gene TRBD1, 6 bases. V dropped 5 bases and J dropped 5 bases, with 18 bases sitting between them. The CDR3 extends over 15 amino acids. Germline CDR1 is SNHLY and CDR2 is FYNNEI.

The gene calls are TRBV15 and TRBJ2-3; TRBD2 aligns across 9 bases. CDR3 length: 15 amino acids. Germline CDR1 LNHNV, CDR2 YYDKDF (reference sequence). Germline trimming cut 1 base from V and 5 bases from J; bases unmatched to any gene: 4. Written as DNA, the CDR3 is TGTGCCACCAGCAGAGGGACTAGCGCGGGAGATACGCAGTATTTT. It codes for CATSRGTSAGDTQYF.

This clone was found a few times. V is TRBV5-1 and J is TRBJ2-2, with 7 bases matching TRBD1. The ends lost 2 bases at V and 6 bases at J; junction bases unmatched: 7. CDR1 SGHRS and CDR2 YFSETQ come from the germline V gene. This CDR3 spans 15 amino acids. DNA of the CDR3: TGCGCCAGCAGCTTACAGGGGAGCGGTCCCGGGGAGCTGTTTTTT. Its translation: CASSLQGSGPGELFF.

The chain employs TRBV14 and TRBJ1-1; D might be TRBD1 (6 bases). Trimming left V 2 bases short and J 9 bases short, with 10 bases between. Germline V gives CDR1 SGHDN, CDR2 FVKESK. The length of the CDR3 is 12 residues. The DNA for the CDR3 is TGTGCCAGCAGCCAAACAGGGTTGCAAGCTTTCTTT. Protein product: CASSQTGLQAFF.

This chain connects TRBV7-9 to TRBJ2-6, with TRBD1 matching 10 bases. The germline V gene has CDR1 SEHNR and CDR2 FQNEAQ (reference sequence). This CDR3 spans 17 amino acids. The V segment lost 3 bases and the J segment 2 bases; nucleotides outside the gene matches: 4. The CDR3, as DNA: TGTGCCAGCAGCTTTGGGACAGGGGCCACTGGGGCCAACGTCCTGACTTTC. Its translation: CASSFGTGATGANVLTF.

The rearrangement joins TRBV18 to TRBJ1-6; TRBD1 matches 7 bases. CDR1 is KGHSH, CDR2 LQKENI, per germline. Trimming removed 2 bases from V and 4 bases from J; junction bases left unmatched: 5. The CDR3 contains 16 residues. The CDR3 loop is CASSPIRQGYNSPLHF. The DNA of the CDR3 is TGTGCCAGCTCACCAATTAGACAGGGTTATAATTCACCCCTCCACTTT.

The sample holds a few counts of this clone. This chain links TRBV9 with TRBJ2-7, with D possibly being TRBD1 or TRBD2 (6 bases each). This CDR3 comprises 14 residues. Trimming took 6 bases from V and 7 from J, leaving 20 bases between them. The germline V gene encodes CDR1 SGDLS and CDR2 YYNGEE. CDR3 sequence: CASTPGGGSGEQYF. The CDR3 nucleotides read TGTGCCAGCACCCCCGGAGGGGGGAGTGGAGAGCAGTACTTC. Combining the CDR3 with reference TRBV9 and TRBJ2-7 gives the whole variable domain DSGVTQTPKHLITATGQRVTLRCSPRSGDLSVYWYQQSLDQGLQFLIQYYNGEERAKGNILERFSAQQFPDLHSELNLSSLELGDSALYFCASTPGGGSGEQYFGPGTRLTVT.

This clone has just one count. This chain uses TRBV6-6 with TRBJ1-5, with 8 positions matching TRBD1. The V gene end was trimmed by 6 bases and the J gene end by 6 bases; junction bases not matched to a gene: 10. This CDR3 contains 15 residues. Germline values: CDR1 MNHNY, CDR2 SVGAGI (reference sequence). This CDR3 is CASRVGGQGAQPQHF. The CDR3 DNA reads as TGTGCCAGCAGGGTCGGTGGACAGGGTGCTCAGCCCCAGCATTTT.

There are a few counts of this clone. The chain is built from TRBV4-1 and TRBJ2-7, with D perhaps matching TRBD2 (5 bases). Trimming left V 0 bases short and J 6 bases short, with 9 bases between. The CDR3 contains 13 residues. Per germline, CDR1 MGHRA and CDR2 YSYEKL. This CDR3 is CASSQEPGSEQYF. The CDR3 coding sequence is TGCGCCAGCAGCCAAGAGCCGGGATCCGAGCAGTACTTC.

The chain is built from TRBV7-8 and TRBJ2-1, with D maybe TRBD2 (6 bases). V was cut by 4 bases and J by 0 bases, with 10 bases left in between. Germline V gene sequence: CDR1 SGHVS, CDR2 FQNEAQ. There are 15 residues in the CDR3. Written as DNA, the CDR3 is TGTGCCAGCAGCTCCCTAGCGCACTCCTACAATGAGCAGTTCTTC. It codes for CASSSLAHSYNEQFF.

The rearrangement uses TRBV7-9 and TRBJ1-5; D uncertain. There are 14 residues in the CDR3. V was shortened by 0 bases and J by 6 bases, with 9 bases between the two germline ends. Germline V CDR1 and CDR2: SEHNR, FQNEAQ (reference sequence). CDR3 amino acids: CASSLAEGFQPQHF. The DNA of the CDR3 is TGTGCCAGCAGCTTAGCTGAGGGTTTTCAGCCCCAGCATTTT.

The rearrangement uses TRBV5-6 and TRBJ1-1; D perhaps matches TRBD1 (5 bases). Looked up from germline, CDR1 is SGHDT and CDR2 is YYEEEE. Trimming left V 3 bases short and J 3 bases short, with 9 bases between. The CDR3 has 13 residues. CDR3 amino acids: CASSSWGYTEAFF. CDR3 in DNA: TGTGCCAGCAGCTCATGGGGGTACACTGAAGCTTTCTTT.

The chain recombines TRBV27 with TRBJ1-4; tentatively, D is TRBD1 (5 bases). The CDR3 covers 11 residues. Deletions cut 8 bases from V and 8 bases from J, with 9 bases between. Germline assignment: CDR1 MNHEY and CDR2 SMNVEV (reference sequence). The CDR3 DNA reads as TGTGCCAGCGGGACCGGGGAAAAACTGTTTTTT. Protein product: CASGTGEKLFF.

This chain joins TRBV7-8 and TRBJ1-5; tentative D call: TRBD1 (5 bases). V was shortened by 1 base and J by 6 bases, with 13 bases between the two germline ends. Germline V lookup: CDR1 SGHVS, CDR2 FQNEAQ. The CDR3 contains 15 residues. CDR3 loop: CASSLGPGRGQPQHF. The CDR3 DNA follows: TGTGCCAGCAGCTTAGGTCCGGGGCGCGGTCAGCCCCAGCATTTT.